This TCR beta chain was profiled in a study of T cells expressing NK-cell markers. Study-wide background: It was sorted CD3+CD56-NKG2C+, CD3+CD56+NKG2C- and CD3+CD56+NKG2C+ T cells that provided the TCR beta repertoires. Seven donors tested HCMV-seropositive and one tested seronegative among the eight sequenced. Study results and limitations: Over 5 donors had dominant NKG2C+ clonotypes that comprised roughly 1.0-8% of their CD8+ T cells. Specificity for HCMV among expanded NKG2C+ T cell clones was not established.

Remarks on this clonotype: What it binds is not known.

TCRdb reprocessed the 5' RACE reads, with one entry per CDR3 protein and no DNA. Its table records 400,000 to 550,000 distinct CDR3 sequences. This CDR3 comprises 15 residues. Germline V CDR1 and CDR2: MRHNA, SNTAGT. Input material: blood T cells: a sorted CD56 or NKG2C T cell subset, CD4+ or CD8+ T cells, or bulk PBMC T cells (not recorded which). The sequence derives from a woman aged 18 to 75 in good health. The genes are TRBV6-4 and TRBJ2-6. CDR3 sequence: CASSDPGVGANVLTF.